This T cell receptor (beta chain) was sequenced for a study of blood T cell repertoires in COVID-19. Study overall: Acute and convalescent COVID-19 samples came from the United States, Italy and Spain. PBMCs, B-cell-depleted T cells, or T cells were the source of the cDNA or gDNA that made up the material.

The protocol was immunoSEQ multiplex PCR, while the TCRdb copy is restricted to in-frame clones and leaves out a portion. The table has a few hundred thousand clones, about 90% seen once. Participants, roughly 18 to 89 years old, spanned about two dozen US areas. Cohort 3 recovered donors had two negative PCRs, clearance, or symptom resolution. This clonotype originated in a woman aged 25 to 39 who had recovered from COVID-19. Sequenced: PBMCs or T cells enriched from blood (not recorded which).

CDR3 amino acids: CASSFWQGGETQYF. CDR3 DNA sequence: TGTGCCAGCAGCTTTTGGCAGGGAGGAGAGACCCAGTACTTC. The chain carries TRBV5-5 and TRBJ2-5, with D tentatively TRBD2 (6 bases). CDR1 SGHKS and CDR2 YYEKEE come from the germline V gene (reference sequence). The ends were cut back, 2 bases at V and 4 bases at J, with 12 bases in the middle. There are 14 residues in the CDR3.